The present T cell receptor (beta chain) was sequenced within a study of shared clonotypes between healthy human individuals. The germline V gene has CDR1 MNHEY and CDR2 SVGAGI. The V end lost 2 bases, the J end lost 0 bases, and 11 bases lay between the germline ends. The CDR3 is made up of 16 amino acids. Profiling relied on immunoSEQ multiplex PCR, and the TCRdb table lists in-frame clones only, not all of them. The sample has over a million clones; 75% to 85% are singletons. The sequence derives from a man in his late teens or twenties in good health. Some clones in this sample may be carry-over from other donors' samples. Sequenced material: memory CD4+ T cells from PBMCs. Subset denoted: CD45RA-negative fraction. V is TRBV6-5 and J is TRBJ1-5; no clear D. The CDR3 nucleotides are TGTGCCAGCAGTTACACTCCGGGAAGTAGCAATCAGCCCCAGCATTTT. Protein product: CASSYTPGSSNQPQHF.